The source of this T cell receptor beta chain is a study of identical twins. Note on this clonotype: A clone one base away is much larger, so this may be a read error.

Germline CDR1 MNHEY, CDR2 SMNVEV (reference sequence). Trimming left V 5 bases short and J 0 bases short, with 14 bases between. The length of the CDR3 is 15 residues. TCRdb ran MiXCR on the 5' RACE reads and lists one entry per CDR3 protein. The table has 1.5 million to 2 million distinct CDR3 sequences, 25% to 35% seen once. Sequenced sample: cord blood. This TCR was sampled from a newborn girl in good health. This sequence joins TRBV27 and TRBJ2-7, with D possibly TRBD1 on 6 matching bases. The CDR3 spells CASSGRTESSYEQYF. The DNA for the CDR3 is TGTGCCAGCAGTGGCCGGACAGAGAGCTCCTACGAGCAGTACTTC.